This T cell receptor (beta chain) was sequenced for a study of regulatory T cells in long-lasting Graves disease (dated by TCRdb to the early 2020s). About the investigation overall: Persistent Graves' disease was defined as persistently positive TSH receptor autoantibodies together with antithyroid drug treatment for over 5 years. Peripheral blood TCR sequencing and RNA sequencing compared persistent Graves' disease patients with newly diagnosed Graves' disease patients. The study was registered as a clinical trial and conducted in China. A total of about 33 samples underwent TCR sequencing, from about 13 patients with persistent Graves' disease and roughly 20 patients with newly diagnosed Graves' disease. Persistent Graves' disease patients in the clinical cohort had taken antithyroid drugs for around 10 years on average.

This clonotype appeared many times. Its antigen is not yet known. It has no much larger one-base neighbor in the sample; base qualities were not kept. The time point label corresponds to: persistent/refractory GD, antithyroid drugs over 5 years with positive TRAb. RNA was extracted from PBMCs in TRIzol for both TCR sequencing and RNA sequencing. The diagnosis of Graves' disease followed American Thyroid Association guidelines. Recruitment of patients was carried out at an endocrinology department in Xi'an, China. Each patient gave approximately 10 milliliters of peripheral blood, collected in an EDTA anticoagulant tube. Ficoll Paque Plus density gradient separation was used to isolate PBMCs, and no additional T cell sorting was done. An Agilent 2100 Bioanalyzer and agarose gel were used to check RNA quality, and a NanoDrop 2000 was used to measure RNA concentration. The junction shows trimming of 4 bases on V and 7 bases on J, plus 11 bases between the germline ends. From the cysteine up to the phenylalanine, the CDR3 has a length of 13 residues. CDR3 DNA only is kept here, 39 bases in frame from base 1.

The library was produced with multiplex PCR. Sequencing took place on an Illumina HiSeq 4000. To build TCR beta libraries, CDR3 regions were amplified by Arm-PCR using iRepertoire HTBI primers. Before sequencing, the PCR products underwent gel purification. The study's processing was this. Gene usage analysis of CDR3 amino acid clonotypes used the 62 TRBV and about 15 TRBJ segments found across samples. COPE and FqMerger were used to merge the filtered high-quality paired reads into contigs. BLAST was used to align contigs to IMGT TRBV, TRBD and TRBJ reference genes, with CDR3 defined following IMGT. Highly expanded clones were defined as clonotypes with a frequency above 0.1%. Shannon entropy was used to measure repertoire diversity, and the Gini coefficient was used to measure V-J evenness. Clonotypes shared by more than one individual were considered public. TCRdb reanalyzed the raw reads on its own, using fastp at Q25 for trimming and MiXCR for clone calling, and kept in-frame beta chains. Each entry merges the rows of one CDR3 protein and shows their most common DNA and genes. V and J calls and clone size were set by TCRdb, not the authors. This sample lists under 450,000 distinct CDR3 sequences; more than 20% were detected once. The ten largest clonotypes hold approximately 30% of the sample.

Results the study describes overall, beyond this receptor: The study examined only peripheral blood because the primary lesion, thyroid tissue, could not be accessed. Sequencing and analysis were restricted to the TCR beta chain. More public clonotypes were shared among persistent patients (under 3,000) than among newly diagnosed patients (approximately 930). As a limitation, the authors acknowledged that the small sample size may reduce accuracy. Lower TCR Shannon entropy and fewer highly expanded clones were observed in persistent Graves' disease patients than in newly diagnosed patients, which suggested clonal expansion. Preferential use of TRBV28, TRBJ1-2 and TRBJ2-5 was observed in persistent disease, whereas TRBV20-1 and TRBJ2-1 were favored in newly diagnosed disease.

The TCR comes from a woman aged 40 to 50 with Graves disease. Donor details come from another sample of the same person, matched by shared clones. Source: peripheral blood mononuclear cells (PBMCs), taken when the disease was refractory, from a patient treated with antithyroid drugs. The chain joins TRBV12-3 or TRBV12-4 to TRBJ2-4; there is no confident call for the D gene. The CDR3 protein is CASSSTNGNIQYF. In nucleotides, the sequence is TGTGCCAGCAGTTCGACCAACGGGAACATTCAGTACTTC.